This T cell receptor beta chain appears in the sequencing data of a study of PD-L1 blockade in urothelial cancer (TCRdb year 2017). Looking at the study overall: Every patient began therapy in the mid-2010s and was given atezolizumab 1,200 mg intravenously every 3 weeks. About 90% of the roughly 30 patients were males with bladder-origin urothelial cancer, and about 65% of the roughly 30 reported a prior smoking history. Patients had an ECOG performance status of 0 or 1 and had received between 0 and 3 prior chemotherapy regimens. Blood samples were analyzed at two time points: 3 weeks after treatment start (second dose) and 6 weeks after treatment start. A median of roughly 140,000 T cells and 80,000 or so unique TCRs was obtained from blood samples, and a median clonality of roughly 0.08 was observed. Somatic, immune and clinical correlates of response to PD-L1 blockade with atezolizumab in urothelial cancer were the focus of an exploratory multi-omic analysis. Pretreatment tumor samples, along with matched peripheral blood collected serially before and after atezolizumab treatment, underwent TCR sequencing. Durable clinical benefit was defined as a progression-free survival longer than 6 months, and TCR features were additionally tested against progression-free survival and overall survival. In the same patients, pretreatment tumors underwent whole exome sequencing and RNA sequencing in addition to TCR sequencing. Durable clinical benefit was achieved by nine patients but not by the remaining 20. Just over 28 patients had pretreatment blood TCR-seq, some 24 had at least one posttreatment blood collection, and some 24 had tumor TCR-seq. Results and caveats for the whole study, not just this receptor: A pretreatment peripheral blood TCR clonality below the median was linked to improved progression-free and overall survival. Small sample size (n of about 29) and many exploratory analyses mean the results are intended to be hypothesis-generating. At 3 weeks after the start of treatment, tumor-associated TCR clones in peripheral blood had expanded more in patients with durable benefit (n ≈ 24, p = 0.022).

Synthetic TCR analog templates were spiked into each PCR to estimate absolute template abundance from read counts. Using the immunoSEQ assay, TCRbeta CDR3 regions were amplified from genomic DNA with bias-controlled V and J gene primers. Sequencing of rearranged TCRbeta segments was performed at approximately 20X coverage. Processing in the source paper ran as follows. Clustering was used to correct sequencing errors, and CDR3s were annotated against IMGT so that V, D and J genes could be assigned. Out-of-frame and stop-codon sequences were excluded, and only productive TCRbeta rearrangements were used in downstream analyses. To compute clonality, Shannon entropy was normalized by the log of the number of unique productive sequences and then subtracted from one. Fisher's exact test with Benjamini-Hochberg correction, using a cutoff of adjusted p below 0.01, was how clones that differed between time points or between blood and tumor were identified. The table comes from immuneACCESS by way of TCRdb, which keeps in-frame sequences with V and J called. Part of the clones is missing from these tables; in studies checked, under half for an unresolved V gene and the rest for unknown reasons. V and J calls and clone size are given by that table; D and trimming were obtained from the DNA. This sample holds 65,000 to 85,000 clones; 75% to 95% were observed only once. The ten largest account for 0.87% of the sample.

Note on this clone: The clone's antigen remains unknown. Per-base quality was not reported, and no clone a single base away is much larger than it.

In light of the paper, this sample's time point label describes: peripheral blood 6 weeks after treatment start. The cohort included 25 to 30 patients with locally advanced or metastatic urothelial carcinoma who were treated at Memorial Sloan Kettering on a trial protocol. Peripheral blood mononuclear cells were collected pretreatment and during treatment, at between 1 and 8 total time points per patient. The Qiagen DNeasy Blood extraction kit was used to purify genomic DNA from total PBMCs and tumor samples. PBMCs were collected pretreatment and during treatment, and were isolated and stored as previously described. Sequences MDHEN (CDR1) and SYDVKM (CDR2) are obtained from the germline V gene. The CDR3 has 12 amino acids, counting the end cysteine and phenylalanine. CDR3 DNA is the only sequence kept; it has 36 bases, read in frame from the first base. Trimmed from V: 5 bases; trimmed from J: 4 bases; junction bases lacking a gene match: 2.

The sample consisted of PBMCs, taken around atezolizumab (anti-PD-L1) treatment. The chain uses TRBV28 and TRBJ2-7; 7 nucleotides in the junction match TRBD1. This TCR was recovered from a woman of 80 years or more with urothelial cancer. The sequenced DNA: TGTGCCAGCAGTGAGGGGGCTTACGAGCAGTACTTC. It specifies CASSEGAYEQYF.